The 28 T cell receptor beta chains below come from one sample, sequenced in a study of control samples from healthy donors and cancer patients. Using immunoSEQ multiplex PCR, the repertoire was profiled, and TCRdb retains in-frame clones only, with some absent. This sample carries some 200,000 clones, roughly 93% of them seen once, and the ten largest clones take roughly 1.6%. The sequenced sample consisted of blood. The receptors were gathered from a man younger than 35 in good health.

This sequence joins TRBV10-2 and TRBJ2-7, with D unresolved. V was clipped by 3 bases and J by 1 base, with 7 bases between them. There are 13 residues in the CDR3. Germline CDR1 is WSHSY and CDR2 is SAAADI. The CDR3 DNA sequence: TGCGCCAGCAGTGAAACAGAGTCCTACGAGCAGTACTTC. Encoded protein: CASSETESYEQYF.

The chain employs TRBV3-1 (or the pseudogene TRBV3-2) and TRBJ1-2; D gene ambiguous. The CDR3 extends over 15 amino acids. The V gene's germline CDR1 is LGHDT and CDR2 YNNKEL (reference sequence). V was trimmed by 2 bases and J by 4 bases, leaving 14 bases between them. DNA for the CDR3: TGTGCCAGCAGCCAATCCCAGCGCCTTCTCTATGGCTACACCTTC. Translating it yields CASSQSQRLLYGYTF.

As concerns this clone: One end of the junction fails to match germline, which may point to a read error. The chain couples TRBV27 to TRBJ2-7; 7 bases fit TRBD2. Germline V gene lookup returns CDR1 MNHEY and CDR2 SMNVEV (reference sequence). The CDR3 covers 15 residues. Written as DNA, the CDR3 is TGTGCCAGTAGTTTAGGCGGGAGCCTTATCTACGAGCAGTACTTC. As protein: CASSLGGSLIYEQYF.

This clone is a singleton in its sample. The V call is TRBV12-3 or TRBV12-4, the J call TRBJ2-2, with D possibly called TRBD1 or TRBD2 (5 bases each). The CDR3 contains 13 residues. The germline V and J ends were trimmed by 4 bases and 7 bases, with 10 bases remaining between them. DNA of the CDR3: TGTGCCAGCAGTTCCGGGGCGGGCGGGGAGCTGTTTTTT. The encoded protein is CASSSGAGGELFF.

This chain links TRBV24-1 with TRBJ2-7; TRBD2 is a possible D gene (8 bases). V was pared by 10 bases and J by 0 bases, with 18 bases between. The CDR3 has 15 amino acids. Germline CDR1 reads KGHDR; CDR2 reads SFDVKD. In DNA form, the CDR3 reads TGTGCCACAAGCGGGGGACAGATAAACTCCTACGAGCAGTACTTC. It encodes CATSGGQINSYEQYF.

The CDR3 sequence: CASQPLALSAGVTDTQYF. CDR3 DNA sequence: TGTGCCAGCCAACCCTTAGCCCTAAGTGCGGGGGTAACAGATACGCAGTATTTT. The chain recombines TRBV7-9 with TRBJ2-3; TRBD2 matches 7 bases. Trimming at V came to 8 bases and at J to 3 bases, leaving 20 bases not matched to a gene. Per the germline V gene, CDR1 is SEHNR and CDR2 is FQNEAQ (reference sequence). This CDR3 spans 18 amino acids.

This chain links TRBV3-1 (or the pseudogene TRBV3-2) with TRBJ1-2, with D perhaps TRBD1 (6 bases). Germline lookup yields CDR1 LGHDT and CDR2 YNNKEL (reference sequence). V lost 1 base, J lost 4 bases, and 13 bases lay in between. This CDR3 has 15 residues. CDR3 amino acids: CASSQGTARGYGYTF. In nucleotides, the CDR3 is TGTGCCAGCAGCCAAGGGACAGCGAGGGGCTATGGCTACACCTTC.

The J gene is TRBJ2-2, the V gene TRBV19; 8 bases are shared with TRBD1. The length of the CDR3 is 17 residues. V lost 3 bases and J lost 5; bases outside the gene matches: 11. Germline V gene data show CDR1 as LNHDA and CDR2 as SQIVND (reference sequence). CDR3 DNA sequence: TGTGCCAGTAGTATGGGGAGACAGGGGAAACGTACCGGGGAGCTGTTTTTT. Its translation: CASSMGRQGKRTGELFF.

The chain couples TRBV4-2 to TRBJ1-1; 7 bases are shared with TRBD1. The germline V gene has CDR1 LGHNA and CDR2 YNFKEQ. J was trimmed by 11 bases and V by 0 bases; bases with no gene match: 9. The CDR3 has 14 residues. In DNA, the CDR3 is TGTGCCAGCAGCCAAGATCGAGGGGAGGGGGCCGCTTTCTTT. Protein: CASSQDRGEGAAFF.

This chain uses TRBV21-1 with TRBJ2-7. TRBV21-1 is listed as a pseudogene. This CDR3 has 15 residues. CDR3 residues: CASLKTGQQDYEQYF. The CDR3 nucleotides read TGTGCCAGCCTCAAAACGGGGCAGCAAGACTACGAGCAGTACTTC.

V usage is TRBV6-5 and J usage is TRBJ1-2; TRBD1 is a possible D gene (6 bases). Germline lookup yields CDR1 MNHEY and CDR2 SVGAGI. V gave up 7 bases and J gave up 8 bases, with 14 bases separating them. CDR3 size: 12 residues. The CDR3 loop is CASTRAGEGYTF. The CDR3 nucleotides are TGTGCCAGCACCCGGGCAGGGGAAGGCTACACCTTC.

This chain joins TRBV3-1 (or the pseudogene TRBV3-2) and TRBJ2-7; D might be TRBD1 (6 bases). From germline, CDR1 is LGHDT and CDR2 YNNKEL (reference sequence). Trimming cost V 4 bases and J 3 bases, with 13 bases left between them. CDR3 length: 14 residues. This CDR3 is CASSLRTAVYEQYF. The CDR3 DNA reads TGTGCCAGCAGCCTCCGGACAGCAGTCTACGAGCAGTACTTC.

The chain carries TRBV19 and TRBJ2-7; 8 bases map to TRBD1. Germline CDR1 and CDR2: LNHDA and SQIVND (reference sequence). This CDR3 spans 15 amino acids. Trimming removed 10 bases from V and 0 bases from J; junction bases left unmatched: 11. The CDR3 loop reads CATSRGPRGSYEQYF. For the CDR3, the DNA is TGTGCCACCTCCAGGGGGCCGCGGGGCTCCTACGAGCAGTACTTC. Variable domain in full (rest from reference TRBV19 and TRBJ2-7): DGGITQSPKYLFRKEGQNVTLSCEQNLNHDAMYWYRQDPGQGLRLIYYSQIVNDFQKGDIAEGYSVSREKKESFPLTVTSAQKNPTAFYLCATSRGPRGSYEQYFGPGTRLTVT.

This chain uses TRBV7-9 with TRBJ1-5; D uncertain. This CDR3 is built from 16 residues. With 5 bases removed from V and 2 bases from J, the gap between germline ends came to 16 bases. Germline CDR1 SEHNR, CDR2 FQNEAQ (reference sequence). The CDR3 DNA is TGTGCCAGCAGCCACTATGGGCTGCAGGGCAATCAGCCCCAGCATTTT. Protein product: CASSHYGLQGNQPQHF. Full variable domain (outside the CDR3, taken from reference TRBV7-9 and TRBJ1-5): DTGVSQNPRHKITKRGQNVTFRCDPISEHNRLYWYRQTLGQGPEFLTYFQNEAQLEKSRLLSDRFSAERPKGSFSTLEIQRTEQGDSAMYLCASSHYGLQGNQPQHFGDGTRLSIL.

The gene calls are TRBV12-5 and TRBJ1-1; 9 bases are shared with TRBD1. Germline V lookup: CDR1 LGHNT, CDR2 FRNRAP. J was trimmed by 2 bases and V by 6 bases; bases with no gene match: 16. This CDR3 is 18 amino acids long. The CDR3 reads CASGPPATQGALNTEAFF. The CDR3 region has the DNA TGTGCTAGTGGGCCCCCCGCTACACAGGGGGCCCTTAACACTGAAGCTTTCTTT.

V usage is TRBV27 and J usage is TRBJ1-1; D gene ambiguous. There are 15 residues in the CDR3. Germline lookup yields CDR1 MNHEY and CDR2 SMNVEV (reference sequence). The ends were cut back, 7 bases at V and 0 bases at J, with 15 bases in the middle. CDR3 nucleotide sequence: TGTGCCAGCACCCTCCGATTGGGCCTGAACACTGAAGCTTTCTTT. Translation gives CASTLRLGLNTEAFF.

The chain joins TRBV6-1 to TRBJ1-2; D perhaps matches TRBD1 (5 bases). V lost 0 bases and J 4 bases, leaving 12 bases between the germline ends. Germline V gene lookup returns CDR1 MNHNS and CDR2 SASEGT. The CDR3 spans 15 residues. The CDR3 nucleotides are TGTGCCAGCAGTGAAGCCATTGGGGGTTCCTATGGCTACACCTTC. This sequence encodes CASSEAIGGSYGYTF.

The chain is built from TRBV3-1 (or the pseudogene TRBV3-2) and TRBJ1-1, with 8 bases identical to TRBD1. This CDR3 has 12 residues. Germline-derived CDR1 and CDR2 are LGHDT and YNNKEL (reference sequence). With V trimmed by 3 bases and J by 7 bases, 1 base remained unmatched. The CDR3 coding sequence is TGTGCCAGCAGCCAGGGGACAGGTGAAGCTTTCTTT. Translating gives CASSQGTGEAFF.

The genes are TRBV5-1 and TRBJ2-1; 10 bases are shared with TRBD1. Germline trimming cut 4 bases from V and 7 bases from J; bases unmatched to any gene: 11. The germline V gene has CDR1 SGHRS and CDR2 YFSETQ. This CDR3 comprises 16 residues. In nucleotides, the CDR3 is TGCGCCAGCAGCCCAGGACTTCAGGACAGGGGGAATGAGCAGTTCTTC. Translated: CASSPGLQDRGNEQFF.

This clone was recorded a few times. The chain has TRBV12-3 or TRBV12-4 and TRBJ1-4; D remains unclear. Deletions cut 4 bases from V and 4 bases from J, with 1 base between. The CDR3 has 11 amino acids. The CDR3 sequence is CASSYNEKLFF. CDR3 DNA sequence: TGTGCCAGCAGTTATAATGAAAAACTGTTTTTT.

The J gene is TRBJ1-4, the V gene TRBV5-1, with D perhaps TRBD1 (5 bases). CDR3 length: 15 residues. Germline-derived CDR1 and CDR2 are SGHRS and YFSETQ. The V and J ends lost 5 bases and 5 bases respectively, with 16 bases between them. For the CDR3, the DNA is TGCGCCAGCAGAAAAGGGGCTGAGGAGAATGAAAAACTGTTTTTT. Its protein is CASRKGAEENEKLFF.

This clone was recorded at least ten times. The DNA of the CDR3 is TGTGCCAGCACTATTACGGGACAGGGGTCGGTTGAGCAGTACTTC. Translation: CASTITGQGSVEQYF. V gene TRBV2 combines with J gene TRBJ2-7, with 10 bases identical to TRBD1. Trimming cost V 7 bases and J 7 bases; bases outside gene matches: 13. The CDR3 spans 15 residues. The V gene's germline CDR1 is SNHLY and CDR2 FYNNEI.

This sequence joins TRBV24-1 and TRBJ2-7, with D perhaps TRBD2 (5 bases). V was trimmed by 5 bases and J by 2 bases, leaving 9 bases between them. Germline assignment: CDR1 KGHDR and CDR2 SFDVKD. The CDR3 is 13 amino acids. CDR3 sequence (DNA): TGTGCCACCAGTGCAGAGGGCACCTACGAGCAGTACTTC. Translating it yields CATSAEGTYEQYF.

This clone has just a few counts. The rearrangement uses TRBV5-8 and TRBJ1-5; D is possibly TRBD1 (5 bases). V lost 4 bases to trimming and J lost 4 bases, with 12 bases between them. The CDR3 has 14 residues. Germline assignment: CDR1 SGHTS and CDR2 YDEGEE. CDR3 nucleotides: TGTGCCAGCAGCCCGGGACGTCTAAATCAGCCCCAGCATTTT. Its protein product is CASSPGRLNQPQHF.

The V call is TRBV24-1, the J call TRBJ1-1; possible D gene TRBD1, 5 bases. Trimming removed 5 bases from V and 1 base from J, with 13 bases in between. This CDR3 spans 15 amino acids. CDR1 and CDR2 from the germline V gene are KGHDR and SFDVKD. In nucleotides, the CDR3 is TGTGCCACCAGTGGCCCAGAAGGGGCGAACACTGAAGCTTTCTTT. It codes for CATSGPEGANTEAFF.

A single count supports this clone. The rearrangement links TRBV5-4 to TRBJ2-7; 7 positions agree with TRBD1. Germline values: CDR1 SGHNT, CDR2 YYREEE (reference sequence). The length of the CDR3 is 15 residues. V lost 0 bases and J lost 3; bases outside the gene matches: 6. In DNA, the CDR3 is TGTGCCAGCAGCTTGGCACAGGGGTTTAACTACGAGCAGTACTTC. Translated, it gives CASSLAQGFNYEQYF.

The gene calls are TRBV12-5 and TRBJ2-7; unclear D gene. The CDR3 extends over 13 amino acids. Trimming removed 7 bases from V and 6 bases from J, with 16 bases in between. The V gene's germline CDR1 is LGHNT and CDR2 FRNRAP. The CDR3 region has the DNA TGTGCTAGTGCCACATATGGAAGGACCGAGCAGTACTTC. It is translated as CASATYGRTEQYF.

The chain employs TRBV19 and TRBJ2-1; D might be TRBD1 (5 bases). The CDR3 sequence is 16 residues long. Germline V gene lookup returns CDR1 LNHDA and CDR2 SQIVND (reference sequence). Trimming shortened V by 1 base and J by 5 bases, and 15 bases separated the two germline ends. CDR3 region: CASSIVGPRRNNEQFF. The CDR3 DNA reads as TGTGCCAGTAGTATAGTGGGGCCCCGGCGTAACAATGAGCAGTTCTTC.